This passage covers 3 T cell receptor beta chains from one sample sequenced in a study of blood T cell repertoires in COVID-19. Clones were read by immunoSEQ multiplex PCR, and TCRdb kept only the in-frame ones, dropping some. The sample lists 120,000 to 150,000 clones, over 80% occurring once. Sequenced material: peripheral blood. These receptors all stem from a woman of 80 years or more with acute or convalescent COVID-19.

The chain links TRBV21-1 to TRBJ1-6; TRBD1 was called by the table and not checked on the DNA. TRBV21-1 is annotated as a pseudogene. This CDR3 has 23 residues. The CDR3 DNA sequence: TGTGCCAGCAGCCCCCGTCGGACAGAGCCCCCGAATTGCTTGAGCTCCTATAATTCACCCCTCCACTTT. Protein sequence: CASSPRRTEPPNCLSSYNSPLHF.

The chain couples TRBV2 to TRBJ1-2, with 10 bases identical to TRBD1. Germline V gene sequence: CDR1 SNHLY, CDR2 FYNNEI. The CDR3 runs 14 residues. With V trimmed by 8 bases and J by 5 bases, 8 bases remained unmatched. The DNA of the CDR3 is TGTGCCAGCCTCGGGGGACAGGGGCGGTATGGCTACACCTTC. This gives the protein CASLGGQGRYGYTF. Combining the CDR3 with reference TRBV2 and TRBJ1-2 gives the whole variable domain EPEVTQTPSHQVTQMGQEVILRCVPISNHLYFYWYRQILGQKVEFLVSFYNNEISEKSEIFDDQFSVERPDGSNFTLKIRSTKLEDSAMYFCASLGGQGRYGYTFGSGTRLTVV.

The genes are TRBV5-1 and TRBJ2-3; the D gene is possibly TRBD1 (6 bases). Trimming took off 4 bases at V and 5 bases at J, with 14 bases between the two ends. The CDR3 totals 14 residues. Germline V gives CDR1 SGHRS, CDR2 YFSETQ. The chain's CDR3 is CASSRRQAGDTQYF. Here the CDR3 DNA reads TGCGCCAGCAGCCGGAGACAGGCTGGAGATACGCAGTATTTT.